This TCR beta chain was recovered during a study of T-cell reconstitution after alpha-beta-depleted transplantation in children. In this sample, this clonotype turned up many times. V shed 1 base and J 4 bases; nucleotides not matched to a gene: 9. Germline CDR1 DFQATT, CDR2 SNEGSKA (reference sequence). The CDR3 has 15 residues. Library preparation (for TCRbeta) was performed with unique molecular identifiers. TCRdb itself ran the PCR reads through MiXCR, one entry per CDR3 protein. Among hundreds of thousands of distinct CDR3 sequences listed, 16% were seen once. The chain has TRBV20-1 and TRBJ2-7; 8 nucleotides agree with TRBD1. This TCR was sampled from a human donor who donated a stem cell graft to a child with acute myeloid leukemia. Sequences were derived from PBMCs from the stem cell graft donor, sampled from the stem cell graft. In nucleotides, the CDR3 is TGCAGTGCTAGAGTACAGGGGGGTGGTAGATACGAGCAGTACTTC. It codes for CSARVQGGGRYEQYF.